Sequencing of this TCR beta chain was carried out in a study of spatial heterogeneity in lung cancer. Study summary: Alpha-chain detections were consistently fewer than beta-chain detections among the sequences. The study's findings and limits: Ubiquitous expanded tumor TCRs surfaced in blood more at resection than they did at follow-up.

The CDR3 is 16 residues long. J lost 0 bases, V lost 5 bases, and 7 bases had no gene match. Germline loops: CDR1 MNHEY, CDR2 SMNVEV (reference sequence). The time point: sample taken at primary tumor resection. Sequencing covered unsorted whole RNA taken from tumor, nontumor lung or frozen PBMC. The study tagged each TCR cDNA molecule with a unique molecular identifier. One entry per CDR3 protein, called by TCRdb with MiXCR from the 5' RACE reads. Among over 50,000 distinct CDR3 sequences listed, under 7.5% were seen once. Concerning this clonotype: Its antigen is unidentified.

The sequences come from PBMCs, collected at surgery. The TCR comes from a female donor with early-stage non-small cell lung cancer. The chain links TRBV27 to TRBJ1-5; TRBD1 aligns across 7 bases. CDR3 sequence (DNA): TGTGCCAGCAGTCCCTCGACAGGGTATAGCAATCAGCCCCAGCATTTT. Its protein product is CASSPSTGYSNQPQHF.